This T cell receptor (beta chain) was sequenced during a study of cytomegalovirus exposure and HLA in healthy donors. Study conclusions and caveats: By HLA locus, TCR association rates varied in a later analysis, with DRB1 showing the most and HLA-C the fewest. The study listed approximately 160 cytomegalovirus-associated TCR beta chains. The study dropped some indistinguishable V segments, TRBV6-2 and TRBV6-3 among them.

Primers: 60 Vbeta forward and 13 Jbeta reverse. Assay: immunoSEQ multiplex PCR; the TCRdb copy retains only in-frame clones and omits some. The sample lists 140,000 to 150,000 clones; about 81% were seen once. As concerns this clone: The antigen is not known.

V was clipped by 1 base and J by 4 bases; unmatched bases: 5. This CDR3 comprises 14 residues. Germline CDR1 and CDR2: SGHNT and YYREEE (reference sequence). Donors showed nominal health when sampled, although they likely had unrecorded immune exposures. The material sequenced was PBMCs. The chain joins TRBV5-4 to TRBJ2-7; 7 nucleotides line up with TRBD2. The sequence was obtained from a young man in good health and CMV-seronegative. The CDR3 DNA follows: TGTGCCAGCAGCTTGTGGGGGGGACCATACGAGCAGTACTTC. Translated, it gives CASSLWGGPYEQYF.